This T cell receptor (beta chain) originates from a study of blood T cell repertoires in COVID-19. On the study more broadly: Acute and convalescent COVID-19 specimens originated in the United States, Italy and Spain.

V was cut by 0 bases and J by 8 bases, with 10 bases left in between. Germline values: CDR1 GTSNPN, CDR2 SVGIG (reference sequence). The CDR3 sequence is 12 residues long. The table came from immunoSEQ multiplex PCR; TCRdb's copy has only in-frame clones and leaves some out. The sample has roughly 100,000 clones, around four fifths seen once. This chain links TRBV30 with TRBJ1-1; D is unclear. The specimen sequenced was peripheral blood. The TCR comes from a woman in her 70s with acute or convalescent COVID-19. For the CDR3, the DNA is TGTGCCTGGAGTGTACAATGGCAGGAAGCTTTCTTT. This sequence encodes CAWSVQWQEAFF.